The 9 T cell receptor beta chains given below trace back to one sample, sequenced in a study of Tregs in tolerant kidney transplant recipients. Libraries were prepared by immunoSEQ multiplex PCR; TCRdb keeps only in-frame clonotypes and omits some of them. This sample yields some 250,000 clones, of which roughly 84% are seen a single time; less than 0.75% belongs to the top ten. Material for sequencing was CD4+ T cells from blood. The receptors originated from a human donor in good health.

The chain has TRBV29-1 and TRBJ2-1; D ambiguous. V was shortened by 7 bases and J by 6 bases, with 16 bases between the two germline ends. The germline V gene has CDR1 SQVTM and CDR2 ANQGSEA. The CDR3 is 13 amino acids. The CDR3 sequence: CSAPDPYGNEQFF. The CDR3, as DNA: TGCAGCGCCCCTGACCCCTACGGCAATGAGCAGTTCTTC.

CDR3 in amino acids: CASSTRQGRNYGYTF. CDR3 sequence (DNA): TGTGCCAGCAGCACGAGACAGGGGAGAAACTATGGCTACACCTTC. The chain joins TRBV7-2 to TRBJ1-2; 8 nucleotides align to TRBD1. Looked up from germline, CDR1 is SGHTA and CDR2 is FQGNSA. The CDR3 has 15 residues. The trim removed 5 bases at V and 2 bases at J, leaving 7 bases unmatched. Filled out from reference TRBV7-2 and TRBJ1-2, the complete variable domain reads GAGVSQSPSNKVTEKGKDVELRCDPISGHTALYWYRQSLGQGLEFLIYFQGNSAPDKSGLPSDRFSAERTGGSVSTLTIQRTQQEDSAVYLCASSTRQGRNYGYTFGSGTRLTVV.

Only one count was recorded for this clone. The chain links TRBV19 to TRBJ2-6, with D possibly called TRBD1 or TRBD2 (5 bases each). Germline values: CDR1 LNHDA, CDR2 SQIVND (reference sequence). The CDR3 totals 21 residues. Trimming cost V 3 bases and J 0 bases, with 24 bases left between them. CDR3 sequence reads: CASSMSHLGRARLSGANVLTF. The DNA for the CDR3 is TGTGCCAGTAGTATGTCCCACCTGGGACGCGCGAGGCTCTCTGGGGCCAACGTCCTGACTTTC.

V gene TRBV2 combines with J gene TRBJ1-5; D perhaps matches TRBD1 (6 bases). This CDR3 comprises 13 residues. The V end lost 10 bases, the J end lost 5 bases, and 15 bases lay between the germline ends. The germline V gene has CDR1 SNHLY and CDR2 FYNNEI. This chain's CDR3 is CATRRGPDQPQHF. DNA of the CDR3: TGTGCCACCCGTCGGGGGCCGGATCAGCCCCAGCATTTT.

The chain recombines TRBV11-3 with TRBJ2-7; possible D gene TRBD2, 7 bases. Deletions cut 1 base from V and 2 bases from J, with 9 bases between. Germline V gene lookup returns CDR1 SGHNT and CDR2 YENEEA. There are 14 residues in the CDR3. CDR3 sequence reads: CASSLGGGPYEQYF. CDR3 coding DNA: TGTGCCAGCAGCTTAGGGGGGGGCCCCTACGAGCAGTACTTC.

In DNA form, the CDR3 reads TGTGCCAGCAGCCGATCTCAGGGGGCGGGACAAGAGACCCAGTACTTC. Encoded protein: CASSRSQGAGQETQYF. The chain uses TRBV5-4 and TRBJ2-5; 8 bases match TRBD1. The CDR3 spans 16 residues. Per the germline V gene, CDR1 is SGHNT and CDR2 is YYREEE (reference sequence). V gave up 4 bases and J gave up 2 bases; unmatched junction bases: 10.

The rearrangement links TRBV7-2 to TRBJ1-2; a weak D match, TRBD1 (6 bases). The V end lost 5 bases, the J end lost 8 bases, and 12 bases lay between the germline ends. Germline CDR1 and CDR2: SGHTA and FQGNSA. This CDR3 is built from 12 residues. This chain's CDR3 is CASSPDRLGYTF. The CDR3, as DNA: TGTGCCAGCAGCCCTGACAGGTTGGGCTACACCTTC.

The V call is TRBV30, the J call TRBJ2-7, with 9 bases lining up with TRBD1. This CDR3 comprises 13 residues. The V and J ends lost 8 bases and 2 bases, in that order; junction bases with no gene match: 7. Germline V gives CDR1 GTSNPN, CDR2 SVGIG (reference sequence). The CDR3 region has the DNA TGTGCCGTAGGTAGACAGGGGGCCTACGAGCAGTACTTC. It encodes CAVGRQGAYEQYF.

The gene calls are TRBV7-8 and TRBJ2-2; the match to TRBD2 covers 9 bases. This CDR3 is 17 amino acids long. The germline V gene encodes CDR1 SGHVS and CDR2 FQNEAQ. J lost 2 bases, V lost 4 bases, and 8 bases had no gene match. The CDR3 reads CASSYLSGGGNTGELFF. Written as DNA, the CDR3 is TGTGCCAGCAGCTACCTTAGCGGGGGCGGAAACACCGGGGAGCTGTTTTTT.